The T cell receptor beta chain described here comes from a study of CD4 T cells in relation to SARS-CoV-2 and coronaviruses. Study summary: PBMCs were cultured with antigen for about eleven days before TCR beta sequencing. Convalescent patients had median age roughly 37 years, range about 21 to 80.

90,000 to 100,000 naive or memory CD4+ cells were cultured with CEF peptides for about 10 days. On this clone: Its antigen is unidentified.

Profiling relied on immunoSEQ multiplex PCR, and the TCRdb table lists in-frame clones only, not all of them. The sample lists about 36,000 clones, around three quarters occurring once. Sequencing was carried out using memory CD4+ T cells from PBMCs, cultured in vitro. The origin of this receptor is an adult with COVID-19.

CDR3 sequence reads: CASSQGYGYTF. Here the CDR3 DNA reads TGTGCCAGCAGCCAAGGCTATGGCTACACCTTC. The chain combines TRBV3-1 (or the pseudogene TRBV3-2) with TRBJ1-2; unclear D gene. Looked up from germline, CDR1 is LGHDT and CDR2 is YNNKEL (reference sequence). Trimming cost V 1 base and J 4 bases, with 1 base left between them. This CDR3 comprises 11 residues.